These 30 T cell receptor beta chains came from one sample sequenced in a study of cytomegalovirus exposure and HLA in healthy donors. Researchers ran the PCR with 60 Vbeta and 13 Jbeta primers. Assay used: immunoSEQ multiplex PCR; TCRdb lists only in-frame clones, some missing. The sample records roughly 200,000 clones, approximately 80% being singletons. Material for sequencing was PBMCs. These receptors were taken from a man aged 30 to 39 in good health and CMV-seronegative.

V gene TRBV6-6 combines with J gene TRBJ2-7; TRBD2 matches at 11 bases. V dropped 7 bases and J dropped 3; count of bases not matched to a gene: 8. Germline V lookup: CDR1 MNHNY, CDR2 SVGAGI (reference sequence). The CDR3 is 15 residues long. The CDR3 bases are TGTGCCAGCAACCACATAGCGGGGGGGGACTACGAGCAGTACTTC. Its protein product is CASNHIAGGDYEQYF.

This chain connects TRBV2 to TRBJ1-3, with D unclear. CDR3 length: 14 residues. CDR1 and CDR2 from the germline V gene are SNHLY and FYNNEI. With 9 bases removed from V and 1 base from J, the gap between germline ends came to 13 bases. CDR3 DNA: TGTGCCAGTTCCGGGTCCGGTTCTGGAAACACCATATATTTT. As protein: CASSGSGSGNTIYF.

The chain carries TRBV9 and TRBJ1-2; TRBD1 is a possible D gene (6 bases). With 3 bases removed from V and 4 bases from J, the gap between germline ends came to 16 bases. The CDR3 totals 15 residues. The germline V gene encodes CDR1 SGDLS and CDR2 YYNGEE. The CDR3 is CASSGFTTGLYGYTF. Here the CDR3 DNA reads TGTGCCAGCAGCGGATTTACGACAGGCCTCTATGGCTACACCTTC.

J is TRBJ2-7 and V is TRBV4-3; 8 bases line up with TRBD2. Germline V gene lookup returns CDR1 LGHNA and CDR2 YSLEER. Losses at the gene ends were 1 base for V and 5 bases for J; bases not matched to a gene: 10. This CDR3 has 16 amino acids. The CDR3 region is CASSQVPTGGPNEQYF. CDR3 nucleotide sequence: TGCGCCAGCAGCCAAGTACCTACGGGGGGGCCGAACGAGCAGTACTTC.

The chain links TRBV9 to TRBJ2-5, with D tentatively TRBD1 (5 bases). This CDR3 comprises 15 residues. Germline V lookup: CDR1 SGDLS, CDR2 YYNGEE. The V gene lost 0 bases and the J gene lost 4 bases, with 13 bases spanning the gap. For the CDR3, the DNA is TGTGCCAGCAGCGTAGCTGCCTCTAGGGGAGAGACCCAGTACTTC. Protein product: CASSVAASRGETQYF.

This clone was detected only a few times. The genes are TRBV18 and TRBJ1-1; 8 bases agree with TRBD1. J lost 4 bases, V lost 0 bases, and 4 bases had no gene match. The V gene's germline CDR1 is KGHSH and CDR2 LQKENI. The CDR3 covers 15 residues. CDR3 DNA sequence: TGTGCCAGCTCACCACCCGCAGGGGGCCGCACTGAAGCTTTCTTT. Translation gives CASSPPAGGRTEAFF. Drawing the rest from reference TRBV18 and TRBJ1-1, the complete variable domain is NAGVMQNPRHLVRRRGQEARLRCSPMKGHSHVYWYRQLPEEGLKFMVYLQKENIIDESGMPKERFSAEFPKEGPSILRIQQVVRGDSAAYFCASSPPAGGRTEAFFGQGTRLTVV.

CDR3 residues: CASSSDRTGWEKLFF. The CDR3 DNA reads TGTGCCAGCAGCTCAGACAGGACAGGGTGGGAAAAACTGTTTTTT. The J gene is TRBJ1-4, the V gene TRBV7-9, with 8 positions matching TRBD1. CDR3 size: 15 residues. Per the germline V gene, CDR1 is SEHNR and CDR2 is FQNEAQ (reference sequence). With V trimmed by 4 bases and J by 8 bases, 9 bases remained unmatched.

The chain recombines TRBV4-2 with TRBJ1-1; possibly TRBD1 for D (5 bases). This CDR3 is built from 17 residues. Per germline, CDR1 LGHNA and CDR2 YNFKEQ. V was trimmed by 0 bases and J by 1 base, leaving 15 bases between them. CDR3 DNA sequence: TGTGCCAGCAGCCAAGAAAGCCCACAGGTCCCGAACACTGAAGCTTTCTTT. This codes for CASSQESPQVPNTEAFF.

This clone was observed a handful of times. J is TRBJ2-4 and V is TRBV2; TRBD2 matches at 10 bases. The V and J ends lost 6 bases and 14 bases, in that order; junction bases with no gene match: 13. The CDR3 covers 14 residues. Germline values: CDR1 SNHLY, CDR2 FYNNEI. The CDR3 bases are TGTGCCAGCAGGGGCGAAGGGGCTAGCGGGGGAGAGTACTTC. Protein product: CASRGEGASGGEYF.

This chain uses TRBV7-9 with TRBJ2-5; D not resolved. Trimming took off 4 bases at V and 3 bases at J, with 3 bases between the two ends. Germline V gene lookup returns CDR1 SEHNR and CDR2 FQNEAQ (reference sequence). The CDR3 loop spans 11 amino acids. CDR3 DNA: TGTGCCAGCAGCTCCAAAGAGACCCAGTACTTC. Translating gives CASSSKETQYF.

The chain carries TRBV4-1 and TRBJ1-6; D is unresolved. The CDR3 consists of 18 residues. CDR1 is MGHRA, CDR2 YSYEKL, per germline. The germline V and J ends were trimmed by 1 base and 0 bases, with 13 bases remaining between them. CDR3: CASSQAGRSSSYNSPLHF. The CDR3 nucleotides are TGCGCCAGCAGCCAAGCGGGGAGGTCAAGCTCCTATAATTCACCCCTCCACTTT.

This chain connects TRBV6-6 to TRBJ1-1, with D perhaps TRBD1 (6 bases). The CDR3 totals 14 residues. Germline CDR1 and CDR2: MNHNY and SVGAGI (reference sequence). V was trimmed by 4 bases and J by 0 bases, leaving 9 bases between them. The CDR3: CASSSGQLNTEAFF. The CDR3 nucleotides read TGTGCCAGCAGTTCTGGACAGTTGAACACTGAAGCTTTCTTT.

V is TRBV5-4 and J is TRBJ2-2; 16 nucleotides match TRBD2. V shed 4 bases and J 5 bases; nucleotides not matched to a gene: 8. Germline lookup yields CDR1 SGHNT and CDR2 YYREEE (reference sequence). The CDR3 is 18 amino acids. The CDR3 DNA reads TGTGCCAGCAGCCCTGGGACTAGCGGGGGGGCAAGAACCGGGGAGCTGTTTTTT. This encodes CASSPGTSGGARTGELFF.

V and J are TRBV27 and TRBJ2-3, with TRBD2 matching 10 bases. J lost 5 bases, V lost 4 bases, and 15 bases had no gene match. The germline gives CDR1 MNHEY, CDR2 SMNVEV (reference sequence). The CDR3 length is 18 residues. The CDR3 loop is CASSSPRGSGGSRDTQYF. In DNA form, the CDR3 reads TGTGCCAGCAGTTCTCCCCGGGGTAGCGGGGGGAGTAGAGATACGCAGTATTTT.

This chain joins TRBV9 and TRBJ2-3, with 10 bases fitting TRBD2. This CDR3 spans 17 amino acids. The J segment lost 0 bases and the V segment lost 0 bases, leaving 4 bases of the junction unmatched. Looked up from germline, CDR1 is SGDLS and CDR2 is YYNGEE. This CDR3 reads CASSVEDSGGSTDTQYF. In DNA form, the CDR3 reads TGTGCCAGCAGCGTAGAAGATAGCGGGGGGAGCACAGATACGCAGTATTTT. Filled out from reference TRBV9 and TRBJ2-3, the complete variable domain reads DSGVTQTPKHLITATGQRVTLRCSPRSGDLSVYWYQQSLDQGLQFLIQYYNGEERAKGNILERFSAQQFPDLHSELNLSSLELGDSALYFCASSVEDSGGSTDTQYFGPGTRLTVL.

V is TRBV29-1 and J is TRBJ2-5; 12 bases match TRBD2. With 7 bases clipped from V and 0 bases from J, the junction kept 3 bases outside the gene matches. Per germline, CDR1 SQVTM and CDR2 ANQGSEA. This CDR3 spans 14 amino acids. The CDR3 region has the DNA TGCAGCGCCCGACTAGCGGGGGACCAAGAGACCCAGTACTTC. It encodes CSARLAGDQETQYF.

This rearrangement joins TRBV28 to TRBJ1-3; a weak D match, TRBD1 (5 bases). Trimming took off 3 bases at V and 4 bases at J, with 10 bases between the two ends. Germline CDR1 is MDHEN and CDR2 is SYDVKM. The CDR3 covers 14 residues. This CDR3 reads CASSFLRTGNTIYF. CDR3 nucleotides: TGTGCCAGCAGTTTCCTGCGGACAGGAAACACCATATATTTT.

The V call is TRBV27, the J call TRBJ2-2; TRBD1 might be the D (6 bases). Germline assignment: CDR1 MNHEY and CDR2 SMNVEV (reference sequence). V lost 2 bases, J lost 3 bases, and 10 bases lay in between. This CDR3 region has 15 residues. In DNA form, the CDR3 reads TGTGCCAGCAGTTTACAGGGGCTACACACCGGGGAGCTGTTTTTT. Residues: CASSLQGLHTGELFF.

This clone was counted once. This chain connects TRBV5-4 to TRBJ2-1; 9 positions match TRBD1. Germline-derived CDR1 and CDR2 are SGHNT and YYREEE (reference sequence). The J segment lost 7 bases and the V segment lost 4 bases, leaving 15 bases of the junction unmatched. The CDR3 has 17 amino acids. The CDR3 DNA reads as TGTGCCAGCAGCAACAGGGGGCGGGTTGCGGGGGTAAATGAGCAGTTCTTC. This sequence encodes CASSNRGRVAGVNEQFF.

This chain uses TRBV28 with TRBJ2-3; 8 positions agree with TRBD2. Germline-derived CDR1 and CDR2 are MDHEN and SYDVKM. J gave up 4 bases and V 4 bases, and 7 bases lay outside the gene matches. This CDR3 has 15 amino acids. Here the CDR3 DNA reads TGTGCCAGCAGTTCCAACGGGGGGGCACCAGATACGCAGTATTTT. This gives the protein CASSSNGGAPDTQYF.

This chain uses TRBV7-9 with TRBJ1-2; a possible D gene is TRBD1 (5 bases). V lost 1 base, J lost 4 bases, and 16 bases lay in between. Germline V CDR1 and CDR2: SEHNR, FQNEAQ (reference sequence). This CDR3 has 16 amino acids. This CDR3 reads CASSLVDRSKGYGYTF. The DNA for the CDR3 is TGTGCCAGCAGCTTAGTCGACAGAAGCAAAGGCTATGGCTACACCTTC.

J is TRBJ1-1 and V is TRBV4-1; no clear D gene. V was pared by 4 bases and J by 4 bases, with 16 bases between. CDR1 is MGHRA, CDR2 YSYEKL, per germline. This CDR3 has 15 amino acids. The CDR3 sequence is CASSPAVGRGTEAFF. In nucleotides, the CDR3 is TGCGCCAGCAGCCCGGCCGTAGGGAGAGGCACTGAAGCTTTCTTT.

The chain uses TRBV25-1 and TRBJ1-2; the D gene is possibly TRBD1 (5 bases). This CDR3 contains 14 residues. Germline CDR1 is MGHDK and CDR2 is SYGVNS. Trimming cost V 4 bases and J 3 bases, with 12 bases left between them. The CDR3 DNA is TGTGCCAGCAGTGCGGGGGTTGAGGACTATGGCTACACCTTC. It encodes CASSAGVEDYGYTF.

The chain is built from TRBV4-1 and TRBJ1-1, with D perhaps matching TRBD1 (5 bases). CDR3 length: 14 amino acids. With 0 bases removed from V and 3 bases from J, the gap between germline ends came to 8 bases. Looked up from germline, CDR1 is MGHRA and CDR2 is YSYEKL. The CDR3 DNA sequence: TGCGCCAGCAGCCAAGAGGACACCGACACTGAAGCTTTCTTT. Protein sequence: CASSQEDTDTEAFF.

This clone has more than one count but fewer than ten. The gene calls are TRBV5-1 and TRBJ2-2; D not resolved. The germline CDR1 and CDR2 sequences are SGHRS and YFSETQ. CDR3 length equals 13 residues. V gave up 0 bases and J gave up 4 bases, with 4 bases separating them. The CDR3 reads CASSLDITGELFF. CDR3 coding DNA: TGCGCCAGCAGCTTGGACATCACCGGGGAGCTGTTTTTT.

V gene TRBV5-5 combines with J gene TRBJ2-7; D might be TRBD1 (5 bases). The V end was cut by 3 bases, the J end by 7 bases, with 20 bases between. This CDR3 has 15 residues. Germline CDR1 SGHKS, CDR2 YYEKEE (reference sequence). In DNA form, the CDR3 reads TGTGCCAGCAGCTATGAGGCAGGGCCTGGGTGGGAGCAGTACTTC. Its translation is CASSYEAGPGWEQYF.

Here the CDR3 DNA reads TGCGCCAGCAGCCAAGACAGGGGGCGGGATCAGCCCCAGCATTTT. Its protein is CASSQDRGRDQPQHF. The chain couples TRBV4-3 to TRBJ1-5, with TRBD1 matching 8 bases. J was trimmed by 5 bases and V by 0 bases; bases with no gene match: 3. The CDR3 length is 15 residues. Looked up from germline, CDR1 is LGHNA and CDR2 is YSLEER.

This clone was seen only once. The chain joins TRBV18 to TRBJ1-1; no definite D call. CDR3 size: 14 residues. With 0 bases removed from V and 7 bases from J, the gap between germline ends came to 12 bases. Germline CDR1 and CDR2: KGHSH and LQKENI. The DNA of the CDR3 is TGTGCCAGCTCACCACCTGGAGGGAACCGTGAAGCTTTCTTT. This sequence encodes CASSPPGGNREAFF.

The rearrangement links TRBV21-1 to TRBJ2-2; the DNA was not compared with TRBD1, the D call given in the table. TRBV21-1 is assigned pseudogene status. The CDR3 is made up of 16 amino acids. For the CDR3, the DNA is TGTGCCAGGGGACAGGGGGAATTAATGGACACCGGGGAGCTGTTTTTT. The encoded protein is CARGQGELMDTGELFF.

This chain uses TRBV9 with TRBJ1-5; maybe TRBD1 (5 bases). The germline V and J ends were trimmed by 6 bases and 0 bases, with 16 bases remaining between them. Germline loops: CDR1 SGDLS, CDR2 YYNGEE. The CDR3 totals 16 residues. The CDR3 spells CASTYPFDSSNQPQHF. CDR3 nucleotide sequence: TGTGCCAGCACCTACCCCTTCGACAGTAGCAATCAGCCCCAGCATTTT.